Shown below are 8 T cell receptor beta chains from a single sample sequenced in a study of shared clonotypes between healthy human individuals. This table comes from immunoSEQ multiplex PCR, and its TCRdb copy is limited to in-frame clones, with some not included. The data contain about 2.1 million clones, about 93% of them singletons. Naive CD8 cells were CD45RO-negative, positively selected for CCR7, excluding terminally differentiated effector memory CD45RA+ cells. What was sequenced was naive CD8+ T cells from PBMCs. The origin of the receptors is a man aged 18 to 35 in good health. Some clones in this sample may be carry-over from other donors' samples.

The V gene is TRBV11-3, the J gene TRBJ2-2; 12 nucleotides line up with TRBD2. The CDR3 covers 16 residues. J was trimmed by 5 bases and V by 8 bases; bases with no gene match: 9. Germline V CDR1 and CDR2: SGHNT, YENEEA. The CDR3 spells CASEAPLAGGTGELFF. The CDR3 nucleotides are TGTGCCAGCGAAGCACCCCTAGCGGGAGGGACCGGGGAGCTGTTTTTT.

The V call is TRBV10-3, the J call TRBJ2-7, with 7 bases fitting TRBD2. The CDR3 covers 15 residues. With 0 bases clipped from V and 3 bases from J, the junction kept 5 bases outside the gene matches. Germline CDR1 ENHRY, CDR2 SYGVKD. The CDR3 loop is CAISESLAENYEQYF. DNA of the CDR3: TGTGCCATCAGTGAGTCCCTAGCGGAGAACTACGAGCAGTACTTC.

The chain uses TRBV11-2 and TRBJ2-1; 8 bases fit TRBD2. CDR1 is SGHAT, CDR2 FQNNGV, per germline. V lost 2 bases and J lost 7; bases outside the gene matches: 16. The CDR3 spans 18 residues. CDR3 residues: CASSLWPQGSGSGNEQFF. CDR3 bases: TGTGCCAGCAGCTTATGGCCACAGGGAAGCGGGAGTGGGAATGAGCAGTTCTTC.

Comments on this clone: Within the sample, other DNA sequences also encode this same CDR3. The genes are TRBV9 and TRBJ2-1; 7 bases map to TRBD2. Germline CDR1 SGDLS, CDR2 YYNGEE. The CDR3 extends over 16 amino acids. V dropped 0 bases and J dropped 0; count of bases not matched to a gene: 3. CDR3 protein: CASSVAGRSSYNEQFF. The DNA for the CDR3 is TGTGCCAGCAGCGTAGCCGGGAGGAGCTCCTACAATGAGCAGTTCTTC.

The V gene is TRBV7-9, the J gene TRBJ1-2; D is unclear. Germline lookup yields CDR1 SEHNR and CDR2 FQNEAQ (reference sequence). The CDR3 has 13 residues. The ends were cut back, 5 bases at V and 2 bases at J, with 9 bases in the middle. This chain's CDR3 is CASSQKGNYGYTF. CDR3 in DNA: TGTGCCAGCAGCCAAAAGGGAAACTATGGCTACACCTTC.

The J gene is TRBJ2-3, the V gene TRBV9, with D uncertain. The CDR3 totals 14 residues. V was pared by 2 bases and J by 2 bases, with 9 bases between. Germline values: CDR1 SGDLS, CDR2 YYNGEE. The CDR3 DNA is TGTGCCAGCAGCGTTTTCCTTCACACAGATACGCAGTATTTT. Its translation is CASSVFLHTDTQYF.

This chain uses TRBV28 with TRBJ1-5; D gene uncertain. This CDR3 has 15 residues. The germline V and J ends were trimmed by 4 bases and 6 bases, with 16 bases remaining between them. Germline V gene data show CDR1 as MDHEN and CDR2 as SYDVKM. Here the CDR3 reads CASSYRTVQSQPQHF. CDR3 DNA: TGTGCCAGCAGTTATCGAACAGTTCAGTCTCAGCCCCAGCATTTT. The variable domain in full, completed from reference TRBV28 and TRBJ1-5, reads DVKVTQSSRYLVKRTGEKVFLECVQDMDHENMFWYRQDPGLGLRLIYFSYDVKMKEKGDIPEGYSVSREKKERFSLILESASTNQTSMYLCASSYRTVQSQPQHFGDGTRLSIL.

The chain employs TRBV11-2 and TRBJ2-1; D call uncertain. Deletions cut 2 bases from V and 10 bases from J, with 9 bases between. CDR3 size: 12 residues. CDR1 SGHAT and CDR2 FQNNGV come from the germline V gene. The CDR3 DNA follows: TGTGCCAGCAGCTTACGATTGGGAGAGCAGTTCTTC. This codes for CASSLRLGEQFF.